This T cell receptor beta chain was recovered during a study of identical twins. Study results and limitations: Insertions were reduced in abundant cord blood beta clonotypes but not in memory repertoires. The study found weaker excess twin sharing in beta out-of-frame sequences.

In the case of this clonotype: Its antigen remains unknown.

TCRdb processed the 5' RACE reads anew with MiXCR; each CDR3 protein has one entry. The repertoire holds 450,000 to 650,000 distinct CDR3 sequences, with around 15% as singletons. This CDR3 spans 16 amino acids. V was pared by 3 bases and J by 0 bases, with 14 bases between. Germline CDR1 MNHEY, CDR2 SMNVEV (reference sequence). These data were also filed under a second study, of yellow fever vaccine responses in identical twins.

This clonotype was obtained from a woman between 18 and 29 years old in good health. V is TRBV27 and J is TRBJ1-2, with a tentative D call TRBD1 (5 bases). The source material was CD4+ T cells sorted from blood. The CDR3: CASSFLAGGANYGYTF. The CDR3 DNA reads TGTGCCAGCAGTTTCCTGGCCGGGGGAGCTAACTATGGCTACACCTTC.